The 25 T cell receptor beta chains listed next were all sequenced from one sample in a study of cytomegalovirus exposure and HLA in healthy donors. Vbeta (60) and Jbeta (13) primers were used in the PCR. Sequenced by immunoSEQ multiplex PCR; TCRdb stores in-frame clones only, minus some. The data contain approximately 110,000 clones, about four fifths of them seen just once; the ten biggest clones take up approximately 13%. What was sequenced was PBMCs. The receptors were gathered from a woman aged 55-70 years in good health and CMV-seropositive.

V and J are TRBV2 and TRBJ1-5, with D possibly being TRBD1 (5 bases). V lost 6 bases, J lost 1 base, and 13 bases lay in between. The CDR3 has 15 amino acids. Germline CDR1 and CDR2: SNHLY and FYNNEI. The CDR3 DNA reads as TGTGCCAGCAGATCAGGGATCAGGAGCAATCAGCCCCAGCATTTT. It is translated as CASRSGIRSNQPQHF.

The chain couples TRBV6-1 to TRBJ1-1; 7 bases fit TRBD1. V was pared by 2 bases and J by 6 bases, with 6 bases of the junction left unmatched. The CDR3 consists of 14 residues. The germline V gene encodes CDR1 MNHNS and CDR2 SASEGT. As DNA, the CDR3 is TGTGCCAGCAGTGAAAACAGGGGTAGGGCTGAAGCTTTCTTT. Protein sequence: CASSENRGRAEAFF.

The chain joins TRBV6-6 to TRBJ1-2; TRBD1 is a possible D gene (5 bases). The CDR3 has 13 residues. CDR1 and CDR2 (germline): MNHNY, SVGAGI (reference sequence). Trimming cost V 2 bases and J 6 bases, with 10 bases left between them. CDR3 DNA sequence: TGTGCCAGCAGTTACGCTCAGGGAAATGGCTACACCTTC. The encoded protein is CASSYAQGNGYTF.

The CDR3 coding sequence is TGTGCCAGCAGGTCGACTATAGCGGGAGGGCCAAATGAGCAGTTCTTC. Translated: CASRSTIAGGPNEQFF. The chain joins TRBV6-6 to TRBJ2-1; 11 positions agree with TRBD2. Looked up from germline, CDR1 is MNHNY and CDR2 is SVGAGI (reference sequence). Germline trimming cut 6 bases from V and 7 bases from J; bases unmatched to any gene: 11. The CDR3 contains 16 residues.

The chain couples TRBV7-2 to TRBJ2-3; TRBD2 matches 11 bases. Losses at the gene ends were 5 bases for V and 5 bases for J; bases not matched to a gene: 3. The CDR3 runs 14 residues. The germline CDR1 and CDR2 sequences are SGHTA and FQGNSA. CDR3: CASSPGLAGDTQYF. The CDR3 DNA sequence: TGTGCCAGCAGCCCAGGACTAGCGGGAGATACGCAGTATTTT.

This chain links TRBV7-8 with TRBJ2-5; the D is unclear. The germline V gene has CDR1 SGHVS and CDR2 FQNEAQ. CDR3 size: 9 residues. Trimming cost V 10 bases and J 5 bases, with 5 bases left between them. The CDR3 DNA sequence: TGTGCCAAACTGGAGACCCAGTACTTC. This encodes CAKLETQYF.

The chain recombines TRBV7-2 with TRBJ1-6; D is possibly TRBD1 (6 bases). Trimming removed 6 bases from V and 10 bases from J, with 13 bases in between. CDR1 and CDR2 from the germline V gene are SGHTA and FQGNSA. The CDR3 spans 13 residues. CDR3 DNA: TGTGCCAGCAGAAATGGACAGCACTCACCCCTCCACTTT. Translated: CASRNGQHSPLHF.

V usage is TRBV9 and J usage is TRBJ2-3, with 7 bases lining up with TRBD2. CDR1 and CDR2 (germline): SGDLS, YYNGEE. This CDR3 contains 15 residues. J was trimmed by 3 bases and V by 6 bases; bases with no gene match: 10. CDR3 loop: CASTPSGVSTDTQYF. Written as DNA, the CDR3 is TGTGCCAGCACCCCCAGCGGGGTATCTACAGATACGCAGTATTTT.

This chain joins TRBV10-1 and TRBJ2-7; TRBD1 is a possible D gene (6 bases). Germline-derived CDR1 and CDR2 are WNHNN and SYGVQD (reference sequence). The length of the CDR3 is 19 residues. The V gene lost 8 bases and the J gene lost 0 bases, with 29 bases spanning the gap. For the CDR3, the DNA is TGCGCCAGCCGCGACCACCCCCCCGACAGGAGAGGGATCTCCTACGAGCAGTACTTC. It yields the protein CASRDHPPDRRGISYEQYF.

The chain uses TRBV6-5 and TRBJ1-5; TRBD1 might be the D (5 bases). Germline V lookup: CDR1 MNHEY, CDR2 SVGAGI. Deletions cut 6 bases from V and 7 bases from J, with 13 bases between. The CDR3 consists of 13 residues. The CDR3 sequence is CASRLGEGQPQHF. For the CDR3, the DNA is TGTGCCAGCAGGCTGGGGGAGGGACAGCCCCAGCATTTT.

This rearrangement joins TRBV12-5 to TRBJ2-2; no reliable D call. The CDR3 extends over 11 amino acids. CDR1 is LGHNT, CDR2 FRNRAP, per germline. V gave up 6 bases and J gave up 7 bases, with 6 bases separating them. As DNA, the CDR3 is TGTGCTAGTGGAATCAACGGGGAGCTGTTTTTT. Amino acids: CASGINGELFF.

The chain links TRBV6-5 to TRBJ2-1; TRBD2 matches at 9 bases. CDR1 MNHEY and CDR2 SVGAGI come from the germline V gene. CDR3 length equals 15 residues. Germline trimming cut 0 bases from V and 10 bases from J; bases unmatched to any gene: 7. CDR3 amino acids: CASSYSQLAGSEQFF. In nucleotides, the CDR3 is TGTGCCAGCAGTTACTCGCAGCTAGCGGGGTCGGAGCAGTTCTTC.

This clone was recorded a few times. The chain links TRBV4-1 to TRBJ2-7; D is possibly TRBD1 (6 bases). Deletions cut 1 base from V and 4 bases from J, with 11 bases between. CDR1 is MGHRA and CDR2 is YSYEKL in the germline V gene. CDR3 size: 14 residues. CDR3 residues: CASSQANRVYEQYF. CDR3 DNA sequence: TGCGCCAGCAGCCAAGCAAACAGGGTGTACGAGCAGTACTTC.

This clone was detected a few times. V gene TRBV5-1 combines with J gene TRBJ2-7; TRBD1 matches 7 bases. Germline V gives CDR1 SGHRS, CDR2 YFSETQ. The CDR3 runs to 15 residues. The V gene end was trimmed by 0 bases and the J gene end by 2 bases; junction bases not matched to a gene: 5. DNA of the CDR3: TGCGCCAGCAGCTTGGCACCCGGGACAGCCTACGAGCAGTACTTC. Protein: CASSLAPGTAYEQYF.

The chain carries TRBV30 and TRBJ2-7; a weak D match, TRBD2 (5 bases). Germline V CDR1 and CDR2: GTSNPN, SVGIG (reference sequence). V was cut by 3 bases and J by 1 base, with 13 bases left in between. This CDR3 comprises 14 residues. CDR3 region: CAWSRLAESYEQYF. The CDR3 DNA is TGTGCCTGGAGCCGTCTAGCAGAGTCCTACGAGCAGTACTTC.

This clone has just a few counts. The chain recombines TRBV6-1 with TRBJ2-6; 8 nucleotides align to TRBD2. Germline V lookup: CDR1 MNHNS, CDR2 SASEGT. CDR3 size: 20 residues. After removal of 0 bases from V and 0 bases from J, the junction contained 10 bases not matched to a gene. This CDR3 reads CASSEAWGPSGSSGANVLTF. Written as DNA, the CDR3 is TGTGCCAGCAGTGAAGCCTGGGGACCTAGCGGGTCCTCTGGGGCCAACGTCCTGACTTTC.

The CDR3 loop is CASSWDREGYGYTF. The CDR3 DNA reads TGTGCCAGCAGTTGGGACAGGGAGGGCTATGGCTACACCTTC. This chain connects TRBV2 to TRBJ1-2; the match to TRBD1 covers 9 bases. Germline CDR1 reads SNHLY; CDR2 reads FYNNEI. J gave up 4 bases and V 5 bases, and 5 bases lay outside the gene matches. The CDR3 runs 14 residues.

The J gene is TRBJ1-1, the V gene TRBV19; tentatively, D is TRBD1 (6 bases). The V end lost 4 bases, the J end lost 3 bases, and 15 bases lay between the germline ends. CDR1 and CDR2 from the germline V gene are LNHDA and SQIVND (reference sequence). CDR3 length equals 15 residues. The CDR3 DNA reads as TGTGCCAGTAGTAGGGGGCCTCACGGGGACACTGAAGCTTTCTTT. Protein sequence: CASSRGPHGDTEAFF.

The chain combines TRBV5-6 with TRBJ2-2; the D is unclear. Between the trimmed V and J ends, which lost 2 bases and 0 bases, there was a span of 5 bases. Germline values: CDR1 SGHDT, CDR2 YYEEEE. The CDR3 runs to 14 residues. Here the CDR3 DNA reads TGTGCCAGCAGCTTTCTTGCGAACACCGGGGAGCTGTTTTTT. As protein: CASSFLANTGELFF.

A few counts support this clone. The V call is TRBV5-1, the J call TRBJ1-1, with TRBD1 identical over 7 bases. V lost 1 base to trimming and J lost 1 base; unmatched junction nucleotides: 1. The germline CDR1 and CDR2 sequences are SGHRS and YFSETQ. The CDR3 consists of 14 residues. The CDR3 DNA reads TGCGCCAGCAGCTTGCCAGGGGGGAACACTGAAGCTTTCTTT. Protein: CASSLPGGNTEAFF.

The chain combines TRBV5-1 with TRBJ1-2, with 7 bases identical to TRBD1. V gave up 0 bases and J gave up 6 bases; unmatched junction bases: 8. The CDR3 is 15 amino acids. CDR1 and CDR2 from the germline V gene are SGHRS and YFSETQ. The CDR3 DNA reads TGCGCCAGCAGCTTGGCCCGAACAGGGGCTCATGGCTACACCTTC. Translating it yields CASSLARTGAHGYTF. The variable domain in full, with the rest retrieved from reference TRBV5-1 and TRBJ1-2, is KAGVTQTPRYLIKTRGQQVTLSCSPISGHRSVSWYQQTPGQGLQFLFEYFSETQRNKGNFPGRFSGRQFSNSRSEMNVSTLELGDSALYLCASSLARTGAHGYTFGSGTRLTVV.

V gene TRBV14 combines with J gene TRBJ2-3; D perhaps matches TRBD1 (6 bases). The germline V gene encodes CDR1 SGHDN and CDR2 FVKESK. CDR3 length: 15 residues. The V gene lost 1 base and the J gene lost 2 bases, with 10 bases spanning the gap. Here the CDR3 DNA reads TGTGCCAGCAGCCAAGGACAGGCAATCACAGATACGCAGTATTTT. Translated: CASSQGQAITDTQYF.

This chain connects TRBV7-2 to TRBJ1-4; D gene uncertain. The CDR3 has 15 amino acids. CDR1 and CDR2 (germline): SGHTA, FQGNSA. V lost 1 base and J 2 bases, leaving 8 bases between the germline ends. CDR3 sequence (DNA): TGTGCCAGCAGCTTAGGGCGAGGGACTAATGAAAAACTGTTTTTT. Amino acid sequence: CASSLGRGTNEKLFF.

CDR3 nucleotides: TGTGCCAGCAGCCCCTCGGTTTTATTTTCAGGGAGGGGTACCTACGAGCAGTACTTC. It encodes CASSPSVLFSGRGTYEQYF. The chain combines TRBV11-3 with TRBJ2-7; 7 bases map to TRBD2. Germline V lookup: CDR1 SGHNT, CDR2 YENEEA. Trimming removed 5 bases from V and 2 bases from J; junction bases left unmatched: 21. The CDR3 runs 19 residues.

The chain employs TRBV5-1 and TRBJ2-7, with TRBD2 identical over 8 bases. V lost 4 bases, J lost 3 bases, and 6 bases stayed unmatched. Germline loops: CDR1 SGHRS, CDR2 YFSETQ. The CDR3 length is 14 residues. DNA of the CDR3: TGCGCCAGCAGCCGGGGGGGTAGTAGCTACGAGCAGTACTTC. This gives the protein CASSRGGSSYEQYF.